This TCR beta chain is drawn from a study of graft-versus-host responses after intestinal transplantation. Study summary: The whole recipient group had anti-thymocyte globulin induction followed by tacrolimus and steroids for two to three years. General study results and limits: Allografts from individuals with graft-donor T cell macrochimerism displayed high graft-versus-host to host-versus-graft clonal ratios. The marrow of recipients harbored GvH clones, and ileum or blood showed some of them first.

For this clone: The antigen is undetermined.

The protocol was immunoSEQ multiplex PCR, while the TCRdb copy is restricted to in-frame clones and leaves out a portion. The sample yields about 71,000 clones, roughly 88% seen once. The germline V gene has CDR1 SEHNR and CDR2 FQNEAQ (reference sequence). CDR3 length: 15 residues. Trimming removed 5 bases from V and 0 bases from J; junction bases left unmatched: 3. Sequences were derived from unstimulated CD8+ T cells sorted from spleen or lymph node cells, sampled before intestinal transplant. The clonotype was recovered from a human donor who received an intestinal transplant. The chain combines TRBV7-9 with TRBJ2-5; 10 nucleotides match TRBD2. The CDR3 spells CASSPAGGYQETQYF. The DNA of the CDR3 is TGTGCCAGCAGCCCAGCGGGGGGGTACCAAGAGACCCAGTACTTC.